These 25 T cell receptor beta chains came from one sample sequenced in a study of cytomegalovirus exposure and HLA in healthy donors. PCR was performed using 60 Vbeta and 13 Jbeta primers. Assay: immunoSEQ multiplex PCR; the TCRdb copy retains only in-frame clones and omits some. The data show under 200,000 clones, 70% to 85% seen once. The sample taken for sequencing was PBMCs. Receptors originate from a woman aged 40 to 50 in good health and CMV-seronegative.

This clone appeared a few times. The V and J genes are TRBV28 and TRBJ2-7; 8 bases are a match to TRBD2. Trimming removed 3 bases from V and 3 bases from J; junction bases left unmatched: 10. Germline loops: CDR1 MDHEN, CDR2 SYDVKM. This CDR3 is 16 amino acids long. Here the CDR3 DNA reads TGTGCCAGCAGTTTTTTCCGTCTAGCGGGCCGCTACGAGCAGTACTTC. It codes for CASSFFRLAGRYEQYF.

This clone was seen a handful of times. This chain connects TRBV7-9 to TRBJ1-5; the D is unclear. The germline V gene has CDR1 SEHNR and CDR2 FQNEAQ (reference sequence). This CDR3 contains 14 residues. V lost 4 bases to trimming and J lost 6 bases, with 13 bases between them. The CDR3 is CASSSHGGSQPQHF. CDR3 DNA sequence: TGTGCCAGCAGCTCCCATGGTGGGAGTCAGCCCCAGCATTTT. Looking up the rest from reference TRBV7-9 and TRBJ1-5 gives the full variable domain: DTGVSQNPRHKITKRGQNVTFRCDPISEHNRLYWYRQTLGQGPEFLTYFQNEAQLEKSRLLSDRFSAERPKGSFSTLEIQRTEQGDSAMYLCASSSHGGSQPQHFGDGTRLSIL.

The CDR3 coding sequence is TGCGCCAGCAGTGAGGCGACAGGGCGAAGTGAAGCTTTCTTT. It is translated as CASSEATGRSEAFF. The chain uses TRBV10-1 and TRBJ1-1; TRBD1 agrees at 7 bases. This CDR3 is 14 amino acids long. Trimming took 2 bases from V and 7 from J; bases not matched to a gene: 7. CDR1 is WNHNN and CDR2 is SYGVQD in the germline V gene (reference sequence).

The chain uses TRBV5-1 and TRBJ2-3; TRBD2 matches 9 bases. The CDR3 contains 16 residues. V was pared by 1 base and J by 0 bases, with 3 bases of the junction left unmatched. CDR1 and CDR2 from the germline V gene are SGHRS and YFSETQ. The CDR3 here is CASSLLAGASTDTQYF. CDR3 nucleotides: TGCGCCAGCAGCTTGTTAGCGGGGGCTAGCACAGATACGCAGTATTTT.

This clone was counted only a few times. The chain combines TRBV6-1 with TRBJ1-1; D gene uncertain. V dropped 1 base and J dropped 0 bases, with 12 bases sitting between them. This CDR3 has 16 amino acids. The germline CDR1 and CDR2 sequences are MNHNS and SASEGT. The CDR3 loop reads CASSEGGGTMNTEAFF. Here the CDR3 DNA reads TGTGCCAGCAGTGAAGGGGGAGGAACCATGAACACTGAAGCTTTCTTT.

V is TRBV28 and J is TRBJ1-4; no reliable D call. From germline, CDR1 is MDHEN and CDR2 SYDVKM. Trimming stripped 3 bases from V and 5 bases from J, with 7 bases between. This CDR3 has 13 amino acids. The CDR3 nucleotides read TGTGCCAGCAGTTTGTCACAGAATGAAAAACTGTTTTTT. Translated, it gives CASSLSQNEKLFF.

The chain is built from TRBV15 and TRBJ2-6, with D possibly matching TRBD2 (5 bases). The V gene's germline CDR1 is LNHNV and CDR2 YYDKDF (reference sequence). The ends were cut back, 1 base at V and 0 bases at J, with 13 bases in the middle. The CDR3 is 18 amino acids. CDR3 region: CATSRAGWTDSGANVLTF. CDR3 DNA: TGTGCCACCAGCAGAGCGGGGTGGACCGACTCTGGGGCCAACGTCCTGACTTTC.

CDR3 DNA: TGTGCCAGCACCGGGACAGGCCAATACGAGCAGTACTTC. Translating it yields CASTGTGQYEQYF. This chain uses TRBV6-1 with TRBJ2-7, with 8 nucleotides matching TRBD1. The V and J ends lost 7 bases and 4 bases, in that order; junction bases with no gene match: 6. This CDR3 comprises 13 residues. CDR1 MNHNS and CDR2 SASEGT come from the germline V gene.

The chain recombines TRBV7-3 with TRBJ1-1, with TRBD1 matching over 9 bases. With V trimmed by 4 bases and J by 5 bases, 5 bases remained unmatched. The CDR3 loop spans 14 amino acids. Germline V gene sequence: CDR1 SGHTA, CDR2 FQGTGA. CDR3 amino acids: CASSSQGAGTEAFF. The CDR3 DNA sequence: TGTGCCAGCAGCTCACAGGGGGCCGGGACTGAAGCTTTCTTT.

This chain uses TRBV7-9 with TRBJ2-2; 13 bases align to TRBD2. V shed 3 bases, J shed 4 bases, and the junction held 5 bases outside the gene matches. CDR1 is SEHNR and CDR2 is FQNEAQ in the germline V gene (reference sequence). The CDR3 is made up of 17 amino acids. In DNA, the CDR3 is TGTGCCAGCAGCTTTAGGGGACTAGCGGGAACCACCGGGGAGCTGTTTTTT. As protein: CASSFRGLAGTTGELFF.

The DNA for the CDR3 is TGTGCCAGCAGTTTACAGGGGACCCCCTACGAGCAGTACTTC. It yields the protein CASSLQGTPYEQYF. V is TRBV6-5 and J is TRBJ2-5; 7 bases agree with TRBD1. The DNA end lines up better with TRBJ2-7; the J call may be wrong. CDR3 length equals 14 residues. Germline CDR1 MNHEY, CDR2 SVGAGI.

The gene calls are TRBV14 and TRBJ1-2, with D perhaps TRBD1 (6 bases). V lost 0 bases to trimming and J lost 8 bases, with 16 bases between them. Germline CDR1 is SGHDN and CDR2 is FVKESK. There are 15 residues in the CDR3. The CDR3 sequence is CASSQDQTGRLGYTF. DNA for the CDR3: TGTGCCAGCAGCCAAGACCAGACAGGCCGTTTGGGCTACACCTTC.

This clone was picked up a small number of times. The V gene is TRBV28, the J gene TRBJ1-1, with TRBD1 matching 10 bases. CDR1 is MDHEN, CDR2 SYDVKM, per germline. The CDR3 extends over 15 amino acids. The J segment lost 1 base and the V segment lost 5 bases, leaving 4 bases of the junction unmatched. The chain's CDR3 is CASSPGQGRNTEAFF. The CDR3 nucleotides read TGTGCCAGCAGTCCGGGACAGGGGCGGAACACTGAAGCTTTCTTT.

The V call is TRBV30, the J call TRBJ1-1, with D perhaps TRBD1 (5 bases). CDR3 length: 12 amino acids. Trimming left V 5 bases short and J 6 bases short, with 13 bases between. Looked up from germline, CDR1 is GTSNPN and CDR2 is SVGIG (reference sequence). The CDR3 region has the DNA TGTGCCTGGTCCAGGGAAGACCCTGAAGCTTTCTTT. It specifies CAWSREDPEAFF.

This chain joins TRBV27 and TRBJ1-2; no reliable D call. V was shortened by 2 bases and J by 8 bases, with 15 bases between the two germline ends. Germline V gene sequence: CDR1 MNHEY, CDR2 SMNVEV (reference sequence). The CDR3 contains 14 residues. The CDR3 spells CASSLNFNAGGYTF. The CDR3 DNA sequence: TGTGCCAGCAGTTTAAACTTCAACGCCGGGGGCTACACCTTC.

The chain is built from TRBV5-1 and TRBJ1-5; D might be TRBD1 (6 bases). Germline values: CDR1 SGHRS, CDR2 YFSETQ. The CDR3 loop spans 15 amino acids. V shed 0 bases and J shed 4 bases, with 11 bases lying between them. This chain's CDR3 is CASSLEGGANQPQHF. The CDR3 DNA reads TGCGCCAGCAGCTTGGAGGGGGGGGCGAATCAGCCCCAGCATTTT.

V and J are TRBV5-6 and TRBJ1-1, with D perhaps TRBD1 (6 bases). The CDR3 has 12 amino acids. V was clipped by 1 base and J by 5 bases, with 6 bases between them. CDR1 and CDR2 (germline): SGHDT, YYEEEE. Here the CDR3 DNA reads TGTGCCAGCAGCTTGAGGGGGACTGAAGCTTTCTTT. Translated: CASSLRGTEAFF. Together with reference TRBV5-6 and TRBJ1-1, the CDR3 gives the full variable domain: DAGVTQSPTHLIKTRGQQVTLRCSPKSGHDTVSWYQQALGQGPQFIFQYYEEEERQRGNFPDRFSGHQFPNYSSELNVNALLLGDSALYLCASSLRGTEAFFGQGTRLTVV.

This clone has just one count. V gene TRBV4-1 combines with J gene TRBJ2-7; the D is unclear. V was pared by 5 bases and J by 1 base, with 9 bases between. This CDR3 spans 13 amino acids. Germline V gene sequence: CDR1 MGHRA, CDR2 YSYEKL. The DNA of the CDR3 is TGCGCCAGCAGCTACCGACATTCCTACGAGCAGTACTTC. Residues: CASSYRHSYEQYF.

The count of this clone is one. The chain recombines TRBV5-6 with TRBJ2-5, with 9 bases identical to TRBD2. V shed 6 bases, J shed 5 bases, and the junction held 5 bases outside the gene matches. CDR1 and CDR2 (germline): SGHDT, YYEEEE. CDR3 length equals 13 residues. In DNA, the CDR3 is TGTGCCAGCACGGCGGGGGGGCGGGAGACCCAGTACTTC. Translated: CASTAGGRETQYF.

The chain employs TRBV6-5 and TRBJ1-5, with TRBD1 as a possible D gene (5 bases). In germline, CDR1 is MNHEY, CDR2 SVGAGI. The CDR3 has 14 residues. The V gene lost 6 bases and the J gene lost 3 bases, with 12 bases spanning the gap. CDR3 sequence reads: CASSRPGPNQPQHF. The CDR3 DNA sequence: TGTGCCAGCAGCCGGCCAGGGCCCAATCAGCCCCAGCATTTT.

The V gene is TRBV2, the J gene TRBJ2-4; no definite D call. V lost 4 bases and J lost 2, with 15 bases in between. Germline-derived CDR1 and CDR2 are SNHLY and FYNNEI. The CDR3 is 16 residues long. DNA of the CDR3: TGTGCCAGCAGTGTGGGCTCAACCGGATCCAAAAACATTCAGTACTTC. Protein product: CASSVGSTGSKNIQYF.

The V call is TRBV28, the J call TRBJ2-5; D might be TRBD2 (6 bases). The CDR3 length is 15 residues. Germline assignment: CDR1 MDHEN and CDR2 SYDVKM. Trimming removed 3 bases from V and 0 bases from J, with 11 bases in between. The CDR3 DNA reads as TGTGCCAGCAGTTTTCAGAGGGAGGACCAAGAGACCCAGTACTTC. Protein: CASSFQREDQETQYF. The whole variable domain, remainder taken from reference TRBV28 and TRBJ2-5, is DVKVTQSSRYLVKRTGEKVFLECVQDMDHENMFWYRQDPGLGLRLIYFSYDVKMKEKGDIPEGYSVSREKKERFSLILESASTNQTSMYLCASSFQREDQETQYFGPGTRLLVL.

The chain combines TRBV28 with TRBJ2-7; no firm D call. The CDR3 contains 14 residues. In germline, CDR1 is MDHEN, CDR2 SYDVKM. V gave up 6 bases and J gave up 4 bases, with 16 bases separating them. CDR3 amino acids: CASSFLPRSYEQYF. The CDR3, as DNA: TGTGCCAGCAGCTTCCTCCCTAGAAGTTACGAGCAGTACTTC.

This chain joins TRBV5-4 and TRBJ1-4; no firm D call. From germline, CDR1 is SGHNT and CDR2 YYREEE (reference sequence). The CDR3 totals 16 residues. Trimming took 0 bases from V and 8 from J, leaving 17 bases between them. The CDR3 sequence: CASSLALSGSQEKLFF. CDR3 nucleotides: TGTGCCAGCAGCTTGGCCCTCTCTGGGTCACAGGAAAAACTGTTTTTT.

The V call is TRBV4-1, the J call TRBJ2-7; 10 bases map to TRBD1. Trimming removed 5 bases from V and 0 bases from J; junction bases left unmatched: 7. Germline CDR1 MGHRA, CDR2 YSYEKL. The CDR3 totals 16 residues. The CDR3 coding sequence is TGCGCCAGCAGCGCCCGACAGGGGGCGAACTCCTACGAGCAGTACTTC. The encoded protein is CASSARQGANSYEQYF.